This T cell receptor beta chain was identified during a study of cytomegalovirus exposure and HLA in healthy donors. This clone has just one count. Both 60 Vbeta primers and 13 Jbeta primers went into the PCR. Assay: immunoSEQ multiplex PCR; the TCRdb copy retains only in-frame clones and omits some. The data show 85,000 to 130,000 clones, around 85% seen once. Sequencing was carried out using PBMCs. The source is a man aged 55-75 years in good health and CMV-seronegative.

The CDR3 region has the DNA TGCGCCAGCAGCTTGGAACAGGGGGCGGAAGGAAACACCATATATTTT. It specifies CASSLEQGAEGNTIYF. This rearrangement joins TRBV5-1 to TRBJ1-3; 9 bases agree with TRBD1. CDR3 length: 16 residues. Germline CDR1 is SGHRS and CDR2 is YFSETQ. V shed 0 bases, J shed 4 bases, and the junction held 5 bases outside the gene matches.